This T cell receptor beta chain derives from a study of metastatic and nonmetastatic thyroid tumors. No treatment had been given to any patient before thyroid surgery. TCRdb re-called clones via MiXCR from the PCR reads. Among some 2,500 clones listed, less than 25% were seen once. With respect to this clone: Its antigen is as yet unknown. The junction shows a germline mismatch at one end, possibly a read error.

Germline lookup yields CDR1 DFQATT and CDR2 SNEGSKA (reference sequence). The CDR3 is 14 amino acids. The study's findings and limits: In both blood and tumor samples, TCR beta diversity was reported significantly higher for malignant than benign nodules.

Sequenced material: adjacent normal tissue. The sequence was collected from a male donor with papillary thyroid cancer or a benign thyroid nodule (not recorded which). Some clones in this sample may be carry-over from other donors' samples. The chain has TRBV20-1 and TRBJ1-6, with TRBD1 identical over 7 bases. CDR3 amino acids: CSARGGQINSPPHF. Here the CDR3 DNA reads TGCAGTGCTAGAGGGGGACAGATTAATTCACCCCCCCACTTT.